The clone carrying this T cell receptor (beta chain) was seen just once. Antigen: not known. This record belongs to a study of cytomegalovirus exposure and HLA in healthy donors. CDR3 length equals 12 residues. V lost 1 base, J lost 9 bases, and 7 bases lay in between. From germline, CDR1 is KGHSH and CDR2 LQKENI. Study findings and constraints: Analysis performed later found roughly 18,000 TCR beta sequences associated with HLA alleles at 0.05 false discovery rate. TRBV6-2, TRBV6-3 and some other V segments were unresolvable in 87-base-pair reads. The authors assumed roughly uniform sequencing depth across donors for presence/absence analyses.

Primers for the PCR totalled 60 Vbeta and 13 Jbeta. The table came from immunoSEQ multiplex PCR; TCRdb's copy has only in-frame clones and leaves some out. The table records fewer than 80,000 clones, less than 80% of them present only once. Each donor was nominally healthy when sampled (though unrecorded immune exposures were likely). Sequenced material: PBMCs. This rearrangement joins TRBV18 to TRBJ2-1; D gene ambiguous. This sequence was found in a man aged 25 to 40 in good health and CMV-seronegative. The CDR3 DNA is TGTGCCAGCTCACCACAAGACTTTGAGCAGTTCTTC. Amino acids: CASSPQDFEQFF.